What follows are 28 T cell receptor beta chains derived from one specimen sequenced in a study of cytomegalovirus exposure and HLA in healthy donors (dated by TCRdb to about 2017). The method behind the library was the immunoSEQ multiplex PCR assay. For the multiplex PCR, a mixture combining 60 forward primers for TCR Vbeta segments and 13 reverse primers for TCR Jbeta segments was used. TCRdb stores this immuneACCESS table with in-frame sequences only. Part of the clones is absent; in the studies checked, under half of the shortfall reflects unresolved V genes, and no reason is known for the rest. The sample has about 69,000 clones on record, more than 75% of them singletons. The ten largest clonotypes hold around 3.3% of the sample. The sequencing input was PBMCs. The receptors come from a man in his late teens or twenties in good health and CMV-seronegative.

The V call is TRBV9, the J call TRBJ1-1, with D possibly being TRBD1 (6 bases). Germline CDR1 and CDR2: SGDLS and YYNGEE. The CDR3 is 15 amino acids. Deletions cut 0 bases from V and 0 bases from J, with 9 bases between. This CDR3 reads CASSVVGGLNTEAFF. The CDR3 nucleotides read TGTGCCAGCAGCGTAGTCGGGGGGCTGAACACTGAAGCTTTCTTT. The entire variable domain, with the rest obtained from reference TRBV9 and TRBJ1-1, is as follows: DSGVTQTPKHLITATGQRVTLRCSPRSGDLSVYWYQQSLDQGLQFLIQYYNGEERAKGNILERFSAQQFPDLHSELNLSSLELGDSALYFCASSVVGGLNTEAFFGQGTRLTVV.

The rearrangement uses TRBV28 and TRBJ1-5; D is possibly TRBD1 (5 bases). The CDR3 totals 14 residues. V lost 1 base and J 5 bases, leaving 9 bases between the germline ends. Germline-derived CDR1 and CDR2 are MDHEN and SYDVKM. The CDR3 region is CASSLSIGDQPQHF. CDR3 bases: TGTGCCAGCAGTTTATCCATAGGGGATCAGCCCCAGCATTTT.

This chain connects TRBV11-2 to TRBJ2-3; weak D call: TRBD2 (6 bases). This CDR3 comprises 15 residues. The V and J ends lost 5 bases and 0 bases respectively, with 12 bases between them. The germline V gene has CDR1 SGHAT and CDR2 FQNNGV. The CDR3 DNA sequence: TGTGCCAGCAGCCCCTCTAGCGCTAGCACAGATACGCAGTATTTT. Protein: CASSPSSASTDTQYF.

This clone was found a few times. The chain is built from TRBV7-9 and TRBJ2-5, with TRBD2 identical over 9 bases. Germline V gives CDR1 SEHNR, CDR2 FQNEAQ (reference sequence). The V gene end was trimmed by 4 bases and the J gene end by 4 bases; junction bases not matched to a gene: 13. The CDR3 sequence is 17 residues long. The CDR3 coding sequence is TGTGCCAGCAGCTCCGTGAACGGCGGGGGGGCTGTAGAGACCCAGTACTTC. Amino acid sequence: CASSSVNGGGAVETQYF.

This clone was detected only a few times. This chain connects TRBV19 to TRBJ2-1; weak D call: TRBD1 (5 bases). Germline-derived CDR1 and CDR2 are LNHDA and SQIVND (reference sequence). The germline V and J ends were trimmed by 7 bases and 3 bases, with 10 bases remaining between them. This CDR3 has 13 residues. In nucleotides, the CDR3 is TGTGCCAGTAATGCAGGGATCTACAATGAGCAGTTCTTC. Translated, it gives CASNAGIYNEQFF.

The chain uses TRBV29-1 and TRBJ2-7; weak D call: TRBD1 (6 bases). This CDR3 contains 14 residues. The germline V gene encodes CDR1 SQVTM and CDR2 ANQGSEA. With 6 bases removed from V and 2 bases from J, the gap between germline ends came to 17 bases. CDR3 sequence reads: CSVNPMDSPYEQYF. The CDR3 region has the DNA TGCAGCGTGAATCCGATGGACAGCCCCTACGAGCAGTACTTC.

In nucleotides, the CDR3 is TGTGCCAGCAGTGGAGAGGTGTTTAGCACTGAAGCTTTCTTT. Encoded protein: CASSGEVFSTEAFF. This chain links TRBV2 with TRBJ1-1, with D uncertain. V dropped 4 bases and J dropped 4 bases, with 13 bases sitting between them. The CDR3 sequence is 14 residues long. Germline V gene lookup returns CDR1 SNHLY and CDR2 FYNNEI.

The rearrangement links TRBV6-1 to TRBJ1-5; the match to TRBD1 covers 8 bases. There are 15 residues in the CDR3. Germline assignment: CDR1 MNHNS and CDR2 SASEGT. V lost 6 bases and J lost 1; bases outside the gene matches: 5. The CDR3 loop is CASRAGGLSNQPQHF. For the CDR3, the DNA is TGTGCCAGCAGGGCAGGGGGCTTAAGCAATCAGCCCCAGCATTTT.

The chain employs TRBV6-5 and TRBJ1-2, with D perhaps TRBD1 (5 bases). CDR3 length: 15 residues. Germline CDR1 reads MNHEY; CDR2 reads SVGAGI. Trimming took 0 bases from V and 2 from J, leaving 10 bases between them. The CDR3 nucleotides read TGTGCCAGCAGTTACTCGCCTCCAGGGAACTATGGCTACACCTTC. Translating it yields CASSYSPPGNYGYTF.

The V gene is TRBV18, the J gene TRBJ2-3, with 12 bases matching TRBD2. V was pared by 2 bases and J by 0 bases, with 6 bases of the junction left unmatched. The germline CDR1 and CDR2 sequences are KGHSH and LQKENI. The CDR3 runs to 18 residues. The CDR3, as DNA: TGTGCCAGCTCACCATTGGGACTAGCGGGCGGTAGCACAGATACGCAGTATTTT. Encoded protein: CASSPLGLAGGSTDTQYF.

The gene calls are TRBV30 and TRBJ2-3; D is unclear. CDR3 length: 12 amino acids. Trimming removed 5 bases from V and 1 base from J, with 7 bases in between. Germline V gene sequence: CDR1 GTSNPN, CDR2 SVGIG (reference sequence). This CDR3 is CAWSPGTDTQYF. CDR3 DNA sequence: TGTGCCTGGTCCCCCGGCACAGATACGCAGTATTTT.

This chain joins TRBV5-1 and TRBJ2-3, with TRBD1 matching over 7 bases. Germline V gene sequence: CDR1 SGHRS, CDR2 YFSETQ. This CDR3 comprises 16 residues. V was clipped by 0 bases and J by 1 base; unmatched bases: 5. For the CDR3, the DNA is TGCGCCAGCAGCTTGGGGGCAGGGGGTCGCACAGATACGCAGTATTTT. Residues: CASSLGAGGRTDTQYF.

The gene calls are TRBV7-8 and TRBJ1-2; 8 bases map to TRBD1. Germline CDR1 and CDR2: SGHVS and FQNEAQ. The CDR3 extends over 13 amino acids. With 5 bases clipped from V and 8 bases from J, the junction kept 7 bases outside the gene matches. CDR3 region: CASSPDRGGGYTF. The CDR3 region has the DNA TGTGCCAGCAGCCCAGACAGGGGCGGCGGCTACACCTTC.

This clone appeared a few times. This chain uses TRBV14 with TRBJ2-1; the D gene is possibly TRBD1 (6 bases). V was clipped by 5 bases and J by 3 bases, with 8 bases between them. Germline V gene lookup returns CDR1 SGHDN and CDR2 FVKESK. The CDR3 runs 13 residues. The CDR3 nucleotides read TGTGCCAGCAGCAAGGGACACTACAATGAGCAGTTCTTC. Translating it yields CASSKGHYNEQFF.

The rearrangement uses TRBV27 and TRBJ1-5, with a weak D call TRBD1 (5 bases). This CDR3 region has 13 residues. Trimming shortened V by 2 bases and J by 5 bases, and 7 bases separated the two germline ends. Germline lookup yields CDR1 MNHEY and CDR2 SMNVEV (reference sequence). In DNA form, the CDR3 reads TGTGCCAGCAGTTTAGGGGCCTATCAGCCCCAGCATTTT. Its protein product is CASSLGAYQPQHF.

This clone has a handful of counts. V gene TRBV30 combines with J gene TRBJ1-5, with D perhaps TRBD1 (5 bases). The CDR3 runs 14 residues. Trimming pared 3 bases from V and 6 bases from J, leaving 15 bases between. Germline V gene sequence: CDR1 GTSNPN, CDR2 SVGIG (reference sequence). In nucleotides, the CDR3 is TGTGCCTGGAGCGCGGGGCAGACACCTCAGCCCCAGCATTTT. Protein product: CAWSAGQTPQPQHF. The full variable domain, rest sourced from reference TRBV30 and TRBJ1-5, is SQTIHQWPATLVQPVGSPLSLECTVEGTSNPNLYWYRQAAGRGLQLLFYSVGIGQISSEVPQNLSASRPQDRQFILSSKKLLLSDSGFYLCAWSAGQTPQPQHFGDGTRLSIL.

This clone has a handful of counts. The chain couples TRBV5-1 to TRBJ1-1; a weak D match, TRBD1 (5 bases). CDR3 length: 15 amino acids. The germline CDR1 and CDR2 sequences are SGHRS and YFSETQ. V lost 5 bases, J lost 4 bases, and 18 bases lay in between. The CDR3 protein is CASRPSGAGATEAFF. The CDR3 bases are TGCGCCAGCAGACCGTCCGGGGCGGGAGCCACTGAAGCTTTCTTT.

J is TRBJ1-1 and V is TRBV9; 7 nucleotides match TRBD1. The CDR3 has 15 residues. The V and J ends lost 4 bases and 3 bases, in that order; junction bases with no gene match: 9. Germline CDR1 SGDLS, CDR2 YYNGEE. The CDR3 sequence is CASSTRTGTDTEAFF. CDR3 nucleotide sequence: TGTGCCAGCAGCACCCGAACGGGGACAGACACTGAAGCTTTCTTT. The full variable domain, completed using reference TRBV9 and TRBJ1-1, is DSGVTQTPKHLITATGQRVTLRCSPRSGDLSVYWYQQSLDQGLQFLIQYYNGEERAKGNILERFSAQQFPDLHSELNLSSLELGDSALYFCASSTRTGTDTEAFFGQGTRLTVV.

The CDR3 here is CASSYFSENTEAFF. The CDR3 DNA reads TGTGCCAGCAGTTACTTTTCAGAGAACACTGAAGCTTTCTTT. V usage is TRBV6-5 and J usage is TRBJ1-1, with unresolved D. Germline V gene lookup returns CDR1 MNHEY and CDR2 SVGAGI. V lost 1 base and J lost 1, with 7 bases in between. CDR3 length: 14 residues.

The chain employs TRBV11-2 and TRBJ1-4; 10 bases match TRBD1. In germline, CDR1 is SGHAT, CDR2 FQNNGV. V shed 3 bases, J shed 10 bases, and the junction held 5 bases outside the gene matches. The CDR3 is 14 amino acids. In DNA, the CDR3 is TGTGCCAGCAGCTTGGGGACAGGGGACGCAAAACTGTTTTTT. It codes for CASSLGTGDAKLFF.

This rearrangement joins TRBV7-2 to TRBJ1-1; TRBD1 might be the D (6 bases). This CDR3 has 16 amino acids. Germline V CDR1 and CDR2: SGHTA, FQGNSA. V was clipped by 3 bases and J by 2 bases, with 16 bases between them. The CDR3 DNA follows: TGTGCCAGCAGCTTGGCAGGGGTCGGGGCAAACACTGAAGCTTTCTTT. It encodes CASSLAGVGANTEAFF.

This clone showed up just a few times. The rearrangement joins TRBV5-1 to TRBJ2-1; the D is unclear. Per germline, CDR1 SGHRS and CDR2 YFSETQ. CDR3 length: 17 residues. V lost 0 bases, J lost 6 bases, and 19 bases lay in between. CDR3 residues: CASSLGRVSFVPNEQFF. DNA for the CDR3: TGCGCCAGCAGCTTGGGTCGGGTCAGTTTCGTCCCCAATGAGCAGTTCTTC.

The gene calls are TRBV5-1 and TRBJ2-7; 7 bases are a match to TRBD2. J was trimmed by 0 bases and V by 3 bases; bases with no gene match: 6. The CDR3 totals 15 residues. In germline, CDR1 is SGHRS, CDR2 YFSETQ. In DNA, the CDR3 is TGCGCCAGCAGCTCGCTGCGGGGGAGCTCCTACGAGCAGTACTTC. Amino acids: CASSSLRGSSYEQYF.

The gene calls are TRBV2 and TRBJ2-5, with 10 bases identical to TRBD1. Germline V gene sequence: CDR1 SNHLY, CDR2 FYNNEI. V lost 5 bases, J lost 1 base, and 4 bases stayed unmatched. The CDR3 loop spans 15 amino acids. The CDR3 sequence is CASSLWTGGQETQYF. In DNA, the CDR3 is TGTGCCAGCAGTCTCTGGACAGGGGGCCAAGAGACCCAGTACTTC.

The chain uses TRBV10-3 and TRBJ2-5; 13 bases are shared with TRBD2. Per germline, CDR1 ENHRY and CDR2 SYGVKD. The length of the CDR3 is 16 residues. V shed 3 bases, J shed 4 bases, and the junction held 5 bases outside the gene matches. Written as DNA, the CDR3 is TGTGCCATCAGTGACCTTCGACTAGCGGGGGGAGAGACCCAGTACTTC. Its protein product is CAISDLRLAGGETQYF.

V gene TRBV5-4 combines with J gene TRBJ1-6; 7 nucleotides match TRBD1. This CDR3 comprises 15 residues. Germline V gives CDR1 SGHNT, CDR2 YYREEE (reference sequence). Trimming removed 0 bases from V and 7 bases from J; junction bases left unmatched: 4. CDR3 region: CASSLDMTGNSPLHF. CDR3 nucleotides: TGTGCCAGCAGCTTGGACATGACAGGGAATTCACCCCTCCACTTT. Looking up the rest from reference TRBV5-4 and TRBJ1-6 gives the full variable domain: ETGVTQSPTHLIKTRGQQVTLRCSSQSGHNTVSWYQQALGQGPQFIFQYYREEENGRGNFPPRFSGLQFPNYSSELNVNALELDDSALYLCASSLDMTGNSPLHFGNGTRLTVT.

V gene TRBV7-2 combines with J gene TRBJ2-2, with D maybe TRBD1 (6 bases). Trimming took off 5 bases at V and 6 bases at J, with 13 bases between the two ends. Germline V lookup: CDR1 SGHTA, CDR2 FQGNSA. The CDR3 runs to 14 residues. This CDR3 reads CASSQSGTPGELFF. In DNA form, the CDR3 reads TGTGCCAGCAGCCAGTCAGGGACACCCGGGGAGCTGTTTTTT.

In its sample, this clone was seen a few times. The CDR3 is CAALRSVNYGYTF. Here the CDR3 DNA reads TGTGCCGCCCTCAGGTCGGTGAATTATGGCTACACCTTC. The chain recombines TRBV10-3 with TRBJ1-2; no reliable D call. The CDR3 totals 13 residues. From germline, CDR1 is ENHRY and CDR2 SYGVKD. Trimming stripped 11 bases from V and 5 bases from J, with 18 bases between.